The 32 T cell receptor beta chains listed next were all sequenced from one sample in a study of immune evolution from preneoplasia to lung adenocarcinoma. The protocol was immunoSEQ multiplex PCR, while the TCRdb copy is restricted to in-frame clones and leaves out a portion. The sample holds under 3,500 clones, roughly 71% seen once. Material: FFPE lung adenocarcinoma in situ tissue. Source of these receptors: a person aged 55-79 years with lung adenocarcinoma.

V is TRBV6-1 and J is TRBJ2-3, with 9 bases matching TRBD2. The CDR3 sequence is 15 residues long. V lost 7 bases, J lost 5 bases, and 10 bases stayed unmatched. Germline assignment: CDR1 MNHNS and CDR2 SASEGT. CDR3 residues: CASTRGASGEDTQYF. As DNA, the CDR3 is TGTGCCAGCACCCGTGGGGCTAGCGGGGAAGATACGCAGTATTTT.

The V gene is TRBV5-4, the J gene TRBJ2-5; the match to TRBD1 covers 7 bases. Trimming at V came to 4 bases and at J to 2 bases, leaving 14 bases not matched to a gene. The CDR3 length is 17 residues. From germline, CDR1 is SGHNT and CDR2 YYREEE (reference sequence). The CDR3 DNA reads TGTGCCAGCAGCCGAAAACCGGGACAGCCCTCGCAAGAGACCCAGTACTTC. It encodes CASSRKPGQPSQETQYF.

The rearrangement uses TRBV6-5 and TRBJ1-2; the D is unclear. The V and J ends lost 2 bases and 5 bases respectively, with 12 bases between them. CDR1 is MNHEY, CDR2 SVGAGI, per germline. The CDR3 runs 14 residues. In DNA, the CDR3 is TGTGCCAGCAGTTACAGGGAAGTTGGGTATGGCTACACCTTC. It specifies CASSYREVGYGYTF.

The table lists this clone with a count of one. The chain couples TRBV18 to TRBJ2-1, with 9 bases that match TRBD1. The CDR3 is 15 residues long. V lost 5 bases and J lost 4; bases outside the gene matches: 6. Germline V CDR1 and CDR2: KGHSH, LQKENI. The CDR3 DNA sequence: TGTGCCAGCTCATACTGGGACAGGGATTACAATGAGCAGTTCTTC. This encodes CASSYWDRDYNEQFF.

The chain uses TRBV11-2 and TRBJ2-7; D is undetermined. From germline, CDR1 is SGHAT and CDR2 FQNNGV. The CDR3 consists of 13 residues. V lost 2 bases, J lost 4 bases, and 9 bases lay in between. DNA for the CDR3: TGTGCCAGCAGCTTAACCTTAGGGTACGAGCAGTACTTC. This encodes CASSLTLGYEQYF.

The chain employs TRBV19 and TRBJ1-6; TRBD1 is a possible D gene (6 bases). The CDR3 contains 15 residues. V lost 3 bases and J 11 bases, leaving 17 bases between the germline ends. CDR1 is LNHDA and CDR2 is SQIVND in the germline V gene (reference sequence). CDR3 sequence reads: CASSIQGQLRAPLHF. DNA of the CDR3: TGTGCCAGTAGTATCCAAGGACAGCTCCGGGCACCCCTCCACTTT. The variable domain in full, completed from reference TRBV19 and TRBJ1-6, reads DGGITQSPKYLFRKEGQNVTLSCEQNLNHDAMYWYRQDPGQGLRLIYYSQIVNDFQKGDIAEGYSVSREKKESFPLTVTSAQKNPTAFYLCASSIQGQLRAPLHFGNGTRLTVT.

This clone is large (0.1 to 1%) in the sample. CDR3 in DNA: TGTGCCAGCAGCTTGGGTCGTTACGGGGGTGGCCTGGGCTACACCTTC. Translating gives CASSLGRYGGGLGYTF. The chain recombines TRBV5-6 with TRBJ1-2; TRBD1 might be the D (5 bases). CDR3 length: 16 residues. V shed 0 bases and J shed 8 bases, with 20 bases lying between them. Germline loops: CDR1 SGHDT, CDR2 YYEEEE. Filled out from reference TRBV5-6 and TRBJ1-2, the complete variable domain reads DAGVTQSPTHLIKTRGQQVTLRCSPKSGHDTVSWYQQALGQGPQFIFQYYEEEERQRGNFPDRFSGHQFPNYSSELNVNALLLGDSALYLCASSLGRYGGGLGYTFGSGTRLTVV.

The chain employs TRBV27 and TRBJ2-3; D unclear. V lost 1 base and J 0 bases, leaving 5 bases between the germline ends. Germline V lookup: CDR1 MNHEY, CDR2 SMNVEV (reference sequence). The CDR3 totals 14 residues. CDR3 bases: TGTGCCAGCAGTTTATTGATAAGCACAGATACGCAGTATTTT. Its protein is CASSLLISTDTQYF.

The CDR3: CAIRQTYEQYF. The CDR3 nucleotides read TGTGCCATCAGGCAAACCTACGAGCAGTACTTC. This rearrangement joins TRBV10-3 to TRBJ2-7, with D hard to call. This CDR3 comprises 11 residues. The germline V and J ends were trimmed by 6 bases and 2 bases, with 5 bases remaining between them. Germline V gene data show CDR1 as ENHRY and CDR2 as SYGVKD.

This chain connects TRBV9 to TRBJ2-3, with D maybe TRBD2 (7 bases). The V and J ends lost 5 bases and 4 bases respectively, with 23 bases between them. The CDR3 sequence is 17 residues long. CDR1 and CDR2 from the germline V gene are SGDLS and YYNGEE. CDR3 protein: CASSAMGGAGIADTQYF. The CDR3 DNA reads as TGTGCCAGCAGTGCAATGGGGGGGGCGGGAATTGCAGATACGCAGTATTTT.

This clone came up a few times. The chain is built from TRBV9 and TRBJ2-7, with 7 bases that match TRBD2. With V trimmed by 4 bases and J by 5 bases, 9 bases remained unmatched. The CDR3 contains 14 residues. Germline V lookup: CDR1 SGDLS, CDR2 YYNGEE. CDR3 residues: CASSTGEGRDEQYF. CDR3 DNA: TGTGCCAGCAGCACTGGGGAGGGAAGGGACGAGCAGTACTTC.

The chain links TRBV19 to TRBJ1-1; D unresolved. V dropped 5 bases and J dropped 3 bases, with 10 bases sitting between them. Germline V lookup: CDR1 LNHDA, CDR2 SQIVND (reference sequence). The CDR3 runs to 13 residues. The CDR3 sequence is CASSSGGDTEAFF. CDR3 nucleotide sequence: TGTGCCAGTAGTTCGGGCGGGGACACTGAAGCTTTCTTT. The variable domain in full, completed from reference TRBV19 and TRBJ1-1, reads DGGITQSPKYLFRKEGQNVTLSCEQNLNHDAMYWYRQDPGQGLRLIYYSQIVNDFQKGDIAEGYSVSREKKESFPLTVTSAQKNPTAFYLCASSSGGDTEAFFGQGTRLTVV.

The chain employs TRBV30 and TRBJ2-7, with TRBD2 matching over 9 bases. With V trimmed by 4 bases and J by 6 bases, 7 bases remained unmatched. The CDR3 loop spans 13 amino acids. Germline assignment: CDR1 GTSNPN and CDR2 SVGIG (reference sequence). The CDR3 nucleotides are TGTGCCTGGAATCCAGCGGGGGGTGTCGAGCAGTACTTC. This translates into CAWNPAGGVEQYF.

The chain combines TRBV27 with TRBJ2-2; TRBD2 matches 9 bases. CDR3 length equals 15 residues. CDR1 is MNHEY and CDR2 is SMNVEV in the germline V gene (reference sequence). V trimming: 6 bases; J trimming: 7 bases; junction bases outside the gene matches: 9. The DNA for the CDR3 is TGTGCCAGCAGGGCCCGGACTAGCGCCGTCGGGGAGCTGTTTTTT. This codes for CASRARTSAVGELFF.

V usage is TRBV7-6 and J usage is TRBJ2-5, with D perhaps matching TRBD1 or TRBD2 (6 bases each). This CDR3 comprises 16 residues. Trimming shortened V by 7 bases and J by 6 bases, and 24 bases separated the two germline ends. The germline V gene encodes CDR1 SGHVS and CDR2 FNYEAQ. DNA for the CDR3: TGTGCCAGCACCCCCCCAGGTTATCAGGGGAGGAAGACCCAGTACTTC. As protein: CASTPPGYQGRKTQYF.

The chain links TRBV7-8 to TRBJ2-7; a possible D gene is TRBD2 (5 bases). The CDR3 is made up of 15 amino acids. Germline loops: CDR1 SGHVS, CDR2 FQNEAQ. V lost 1 base, J lost 0 bases, and 10 bases lay in between. The CDR3 sequence: CASSLGAGYSYEQYF. In nucleotides, the CDR3 is TGTGCCAGCAGCTTAGGGGCGGGCTACTCCTACGAGCAGTACTTC.

The chain carries TRBV5-5 and TRBJ1-5; the D is unclear. Between the trimmed V and J ends, which lost 3 bases and 7 bases, there was a span of 14 bases. The CDR3 sequence is 14 residues long. Germline lookup yields CDR1 SGHKS and CDR2 YYEKEE (reference sequence). The CDR3 sequence is CASSSSGMRQPQHF. Written as DNA, the CDR3 is TGTGCCAGCAGCTCCTCGGGTATGCGGCAGCCCCAGCATTTT.

The V gene is TRBV7-9, the J gene TRBJ1-2; D not resolved. The germline V gene has CDR1 SEHNR and CDR2 FQNEAQ (reference sequence). The CDR3 spans 13 residues. Trimming cost V 3 bases and J 7 bases, with 12 bases left between them. The CDR3 loop is CASSLFPASGYTF. The DNA for the CDR3 is TGTGCCAGCAGCTTGTTCCCCGCTTCTGGCTACACCTTC.

By frequency in the sample, this clone is large. The CDR3 protein is CASSLPGDQGPTEAFF. The CDR3 coding sequence is TGTGCCAGCAGTTTACCTGGGGACCAGGGGCCCACTGAAGCTTTCTTT. This rearrangement joins TRBV28 to TRBJ1-1; D perhaps matches TRBD1 (6 bases). The V and J ends lost 2 bases and 4 bases respectively, with 17 bases between them. In germline, CDR1 is MDHEN, CDR2 SYDVKM. This CDR3 spans 16 amino acids. Looking up the rest from reference TRBV28 and TRBJ1-1 gives the full variable domain: DVKVTQSSRYLVKRTGEKVFLECVQDMDHENMFWYRQDPGLGLRLIYFSYDVKMKEKGDIPEGYSVSREKKERFSLILESASTNQTSMYLCASSLPGDQGPTEAFFGQGTRLTVV.

The chain couples TRBV27 to TRBJ2-2; perhaps TRBD1 as D (5 bases). Trimming took 8 bases from V and 3 from J, leaving 10 bases between them. Germline CDR1 is MNHEY and CDR2 is SMNVEV (reference sequence). The CDR3 is made up of 13 amino acids. Here the CDR3 DNA reads TGTGCCAGCTCCCGGACATACACCGGGGAGCTGTTTTTT. Amino acid sequence: CASSRTYTGELFF.

The rearrangement links TRBV9 to TRBJ2-5; 14 bases are shared with TRBD2. V lost 0 bases, J lost 5 bases, and 0 bases stayed unmatched. Germline CDR1 reads SGDLS; CDR2 reads YYNGEE. The CDR3 spans 15 residues. CDR3 sequence: CASSVGTSGGETQYF. The CDR3 bases are TGTGCCAGCAGCGTAGGGACTAGCGGGGGGGAGACCCAGTACTTC. The whole variable domain, filled in from reference TRBV9 and TRBJ2-5, reads DSGVTQTPKHLITATGQRVTLRCSPRSGDLSVYWYQQSLDQGLQFLIQYYNGEERAKGNILERFSAQQFPDLHSELNLSSLELGDSALYFCASSVGTSGGETQYFGPGTRLLVL.

This chain joins TRBV7-9 and TRBJ1-4; 10 bases line up with TRBD1. The junction had 5 bases not matched to a gene; V was cut back by 8 bases and J by 8 bases. This CDR3 is 13 amino acids long. Germline loops: CDR1 SEHNR, CDR2 FQNEAQ (reference sequence). DNA of the CDR3: TGTGCCAGCGCGGACAGGGGGAGGGAAAAACTGTTTTTT. As protein: CASADRGREKLFF.

The chain uses TRBV11-3 and TRBJ1-4, with no clear D. Trimming cost V 5 bases and J 4 bases, with 5 bases left between them. The CDR3 spans 12 residues. CDR1 is SGHNT, CDR2 YENEEA, per germline. Written as DNA, the CDR3 is TGTGCCAGCAGCACTCTTAATGAAAAACTGTTTTTT. This codes for CASSTLNEKLFF.

The chain recombines TRBV7-2 with TRBJ2-5; 7 bases are a match to TRBD1. There are 15 residues in the CDR3. Germline-derived CDR1 and CDR2 are SGHTA and FQGNSA. The ends lost 3 bases at V and 1 base at J; junction bases unmatched: 5. CDR3 protein: CASSFLGGIQETQYF. In nucleotides, the CDR3 is TGTGCCAGCAGCTTTTTAGGGGGCATCCAAGAGACCCAGTACTTC.

In DNA form, the CDR3 reads TGTGCCAGCAGCGTTGACGGGAACACCGGGGAGCTGTTTTTT. This codes for CASSVDGNTGELFF. The chain has TRBV9 and TRBJ2-2; no clear D gene. The germline CDR1 and CDR2 sequences are SGDLS and YYNGEE. The ends were cut back, 2 bases at V and 1 base at J, with 6 bases in the middle. The CDR3 is made up of 14 amino acids. The whole variable domain, filled in from reference TRBV9 and TRBJ2-2, reads DSGVTQTPKHLITATGQRVTLRCSPRSGDLSVYWYQQSLDQGLQFLIQYYNGEERAKGNILERFSAQQFPDLHSELNLSSLELGDSALYFCASSVDGNTGELFFGEGSRLTVL.

V usage is TRBV5-6 and J usage is TRBJ2-7; no clear D gene. The CDR3 runs to 13 residues. V was cut by 1 base and J by 2 bases, with 7 bases left in between. Germline CDR1 reads SGHDT; CDR2 reads YYEEEE. This CDR3 is CASSLRAAYEQYF. The CDR3 DNA reads TGTGCCAGCAGCTTGCGGGCAGCCTACGAGCAGTACTTC.

The chain carries TRBV14 and TRBJ2-7; D is tentatively TRBD1 or TRBD2 (5 bases each). The CDR3 runs to 15 residues. Germline-derived CDR1 and CDR2 are SGHDN and FVKESK. Between the trimmed V and J ends, which lost 5 bases and 1 base, there was a span of 15 bases. CDR3 sequence: CASSGRDGGSYEQYF. The CDR3, as DNA: TGTGCCAGCAGCGGCCGGGACGGAGGTTCCTACGAGCAGTACTTC.

This clone was picked up a small number of times. The genes are TRBV18 and TRBJ2-2; D remains unclear. The CDR3 consists of 14 residues. Germline CDR1 is KGHSH and CDR2 is LQKENI. The germline V and J ends were trimmed by 3 bases and 1 base, with 6 bases remaining between them. The CDR3 is CASSPWGNTGELFF. In DNA form, the CDR3 reads TGTGCCAGCTCACCTTGGGGGAACACCGGGGAGCTGTTTTTT.

The chain couples TRBV19 to TRBJ2-2; D might be TRBD1 or TRBD2, each matching 5 bases. Germline-derived CDR1 and CDR2 are LNHDA and SQIVND (reference sequence). With 4 bases removed from V and 0 bases from J, the gap between germline ends came to 15 bases. The CDR3 totals 17 residues. This chain's CDR3 is CASSSRRSGPNTGELFF. Here the CDR3 DNA reads TGTGCCAGTAGTAGCCGCAGGTCGGGACCGAACACCGGGGAGCTGTTTTTT.

V is TRBV6-5 and J is TRBJ2-3, with D perhaps TRBD2 (7 bases). Per germline, CDR1 MNHEY and CDR2 SVGAGI. This CDR3 comprises 14 residues. V lost 8 bases, J lost 4 bases, and 16 bases lay in between. In DNA, the CDR3 is TGTGCCAGCCTTAGGGGGGGAAGGGCAGATACGCAGTATTTT. This gives the protein CASLRGGRADTQYF.

This clone is judged hyperexpanded. CDR3 DNA: TGTGCCAGCAGCTCCGTTACGGGACAACAAGAGACCCAGTACTTC. The encoded protein is CASSSVTGQQETQYF. The V call is TRBV7-9, the J call TRBJ2-5; perhaps TRBD1 as D (6 bases). V was clipped by 4 bases and J by 2 bases, with 14 bases between them. This CDR3 contains 15 residues. The germline CDR1 and CDR2 sequences are SEHNR and FQNEAQ (reference sequence).

The V and J genes are TRBV9 and TRBJ1-6; unclear D gene. Looked up from germline, CDR1 is SGDLS and CDR2 is YYNGEE. The V end was cut by 2 bases, the J end by 9 bases, with 9 bases between. The CDR3 runs to 13 residues. The CDR3 region is CASSVERASPLHF. The CDR3 coding sequence is TGTGCCAGCAGCGTTGAGCGGGCTTCACCCCTCCACTTT.